Each of the 22 T cell receptor beta chains below was sequenced from the same sample in a study of blood T cell repertoires in COVID-19. Method: immunoSEQ multiplex PCR; TCRdb's copy keeps in-frame clones and lacks some. The sample holds around 140,000 clones; just over 85% are singletons and the top ten take about 4.4%. The sample consisted of PBMCs or T cells enriched from blood (not recorded which). The receptors originated from a man over 45 who had recovered from COVID-19.

The genes are TRBV29-1 and TRBJ1-5; 7 nucleotides align to TRBD1. The CDR3 is made up of 14 amino acids. Germline CDR1 is SQVTM and CDR2 is ANQGSEA. The junction had 9 bases not matched to a gene; V was cut back by 6 bases and J by 4 bases. The chain's CDR3 is CSVTTGSVNQPQHF. Here the CDR3 DNA reads TGCAGCGTGACGACAGGGTCAGTGAATCAGCCCCAGCATTTT.

The count of this clone is one. The chain has TRBV12-3 or TRBV12-4 and TRBJ2-7, with D uncertain. The CDR3 is made up of 12 amino acids. Trimming removed 5 bases from V and 0 bases from J, with 5 bases in between. The CDR3 protein is CASSLASYEQYF. Written as DNA, the CDR3 is TGTGCCAGCAGTCTGGCCTCCTACGAGCAGTACTTC.

Concerning this clone: Other nucleotide sequences in the sample specify the same CDR3. CDR3 in DNA: TGTGCCAGCAGCGTAACAGGGACAACTAATGAAAAACTGTTTTTT. It specifies CASSVTGTTNEKLFF. The V and J genes are TRBV9 and TRBJ1-4; D may be TRBD1 (6 bases). Germline V CDR1 and CDR2: SGDLS, YYNGEE. Trimming pared 1 base from V and 0 bases from J, leaving 7 bases between. The CDR3 consists of 15 residues. The full variable domain, its missing parts supplied by reference TRBV9 and TRBJ1-4, is DSGVTQTPKHLITATGQRVTLRCSPRSGDLSVYWYQQSLDQGLQFLIQYYNGEERAKGNILERFSAQQFPDLHSELNLSSLELGDSALYFCASSVTGTTNEKLFFGSGTQLSVL.

CDR3 region: CASSYSTVGTEAFF. The CDR3 nucleotides read TGTGCCAGCAGTTACTCGACAGTGGGGACTGAAGCTTTCTTT. The chain uses TRBV6-5 and TRBJ1-1, with a tentative D call TRBD1 (5 bases). CDR1 and CDR2 (germline): MNHEY, SVGAGI. Trimming took off 0 bases at V and 5 bases at J, with 10 bases between the two ends. This CDR3 comprises 14 residues.

The V and J genes are TRBV7-2 and TRBJ2-1; 9 bases line up with TRBD2. In germline, CDR1 is SGHTA, CDR2 FQGNSA. There are 15 residues in the CDR3. V was pared by 5 bases and J by 1 base, with 3 bases of the junction left unmatched. CDR3 nucleotide sequence: TGTGCCAGCAGCCATCTAGCGGGGTCCTACAATGAGCAGTTCTTC. Translation gives CASSHLAGSYNEQFF.

The chain links TRBV19 to TRBJ1-2, with D unresolved. The germline V and J ends were trimmed by 4 bases and 4 bases, with 13 bases remaining between them. Germline-derived CDR1 and CDR2 are LNHDA and SQIVND (reference sequence). This CDR3 contains 14 residues. CDR3 nucleotide sequence: TGTGCCAGTAGTACCTTCGGGTCCGGCTATGGCTACACCTTC. Translating it yields CASSTFGSGYGYTF.

The chain has TRBV18 and TRBJ1-4; 8 bases line up with TRBD1. J was trimmed by 5 bases and V by 4 bases; bases with no gene match: 6. Germline lookup yields CDR1 KGHSH and CDR2 LQKENI. CDR3 length: 15 amino acids. CDR3 sequence reads: CASSLGQARNEKLFF. CDR3 DNA: TGTGCCAGCTCACTGGGACAGGCCCGCAATGAAAAACTGTTTTTT.

The chain couples TRBV6-2 or TRBV6-3 to TRBJ2-2; TRBD2 agrees at 11 bases. V lost 1 base to trimming and J lost 3 bases; unmatched junction nucleotides: 7. Germline assignment: CDR1 MNHEY and CDR2 SVGEGT. The CDR3 loop spans 18 amino acids. The CDR3 sequence is CASSYWPLAGVYTGELFF. As DNA, the CDR3 is TGTGCCAGCAGTTACTGGCCACTAGCGGGAGTTTACACCGGGGAGCTGTTTTTT.

V usage is TRBV2 and J usage is TRBJ1-5; TRBD1 matches 9 bases. Germline-derived CDR1 and CDR2 are SNHLY and FYNNEI. The CDR3 consists of 15 residues. V trimming: 4 bases; J trimming: 3 bases; junction bases outside the gene matches: 4. This CDR3 reads CASSGGTGNNQPQHF. The CDR3, as DNA: TGTGCCAGCAGTGGGGGGACAGGGAACAATCAGCCCCAGCATTTT.

This chain uses TRBV5-5 with TRBJ1-3; D may be TRBD1 (6 bases). The CDR3 has 15 residues. CDR1 SGHKS and CDR2 YYEKEE come from the germline V gene (reference sequence). The germline V and J ends were trimmed by 0 bases and 3 bases, with 10 bases remaining between them. The CDR3 loop is CASSLDRVVGNTIYF. The CDR3 bases are TGTGCCAGCAGCTTGGACAGGGTGGTTGGAAACACCATATATTTT.

V is TRBV28 and J is TRBJ1-2; 8 bases agree with TRBD1. The CDR3 runs to 18 residues. CDR1 MDHEN and CDR2 SYDVKM come from the germline V gene. The ends lost 7 bases at V and 2 bases at J; junction bases unmatched: 18. CDR3 protein: CASIRKGVQGGRNYGYTF. The CDR3 DNA sequence: TGTGCCAGCATCCGTAAGGGGGTACAGGGGGGTAGGAACTATGGCTACACCTTC.

The chain recombines TRBV29-1 with TRBJ2-5; a possible D gene is TRBD1 (5 bases). Deletions cut 0 bases from V and 4 bases from J, with 15 bases between. The germline V gene encodes CDR1 SQVTM and CDR2 ANQGSEA. There are 15 residues in the CDR3. The DNA for the CDR3 is TGCAGCGTTGAAGATATCAATGGGGCTCGAGAGACCCAGTACTTC. It encodes CSVEDINGARETQYF.

This chain's CDR3 is CASSFSGTSGVIIQETQYF. Here the CDR3 DNA reads TGTGCCAGCAGTTTTTCCGGGACTAGCGGAGTAATCATCCAAGAGACCCAGTACTTC. The V and J genes are TRBV27 and TRBJ2-5, with 11 bases matching TRBD2. This CDR3 region has 19 residues. Germline trimming cut 3 bases from V and 1 base from J; bases unmatched to any gene: 13. Germline CDR1 and CDR2: MNHEY and SMNVEV (reference sequence).

This clone was recorded once. The chain is built from TRBV7-9 and TRBJ2-4; 9 bases match TRBD1. Per the germline V gene, CDR1 is SEHNR and CDR2 is FQNEAQ (reference sequence). CDR3 size: 15 residues. The junction had 2 bases not matched to a gene; V was cut back by 1 base and J by 4 bases. CDR3: CASSLEGTGKNIQYF. As DNA, the CDR3 is TGTGCCAGCAGCTTAGAGGGGACAGGGAAAAACATTCAGTACTTC.

J is TRBJ1-5 and V is TRBV27, with D tentatively TRBD1 (6 bases). Germline V gene lookup returns CDR1 MNHEY and CDR2 SMNVEV (reference sequence). Trimming cost V 2 bases and J 9 bases, with 11 bases left between them. This CDR3 region has 13 residues. The CDR3 loop reads CASSLGGAGPQHF. Here the CDR3 DNA reads TGTGCCAGCAGTTTAGGGGGGGCAGGGCCCCAGCATTTT.

This clone was counted between two and nine times. The genes are TRBV5-6 and TRBJ2-1, with TRBD2 matching over 7 bases. CDR3 length: 15 residues. J was trimmed by 4 bases and V by 5 bases; bases with no gene match: 9. The germline V gene encodes CDR1 SGHDT and CDR2 YYEEEE. The CDR3 here is CASRDLADRYNEQFF. DNA for the CDR3: TGTGCCAGCAGAGATCTAGCGGACCGTTACAATGAGCAGTTCTTC. Variable domain in full (rest from reference TRBV5-6 and TRBJ2-1): DAGVTQSPTHLIKTRGQQVTLRCSPKSGHDTVSWYQQALGQGPQFIFQYYEEEERQRGNFPDRFSGHQFPNYSSELNVNALLLGDSALYLCASRDLADRYNEQFFGPGTRLTVL.

The chain links TRBV30 to TRBJ2-2; TRBD2 aligns across 8 bases. This CDR3 is built from 14 residues. Germline V gene lookup returns CDR1 GTSNPN and CDR2 SVGIG (reference sequence). V dropped 4 bases and J dropped 4; count of bases not matched to a gene: 5. The CDR3 region is CAWTLLAGTGELFF. The CDR3 nucleotides are TGTGCCTGGACACTCCTAGCGGGCACCGGGGAGCTGTTTTTT.

The J gene is TRBJ2-2, the V gene TRBV19; TRBD2 agrees at 10 bases. The V segment lost 7 bases and the J segment 7 bases; nucleotides outside the gene matches: 21. Per germline, CDR1 LNHDA and CDR2 SQIVND (reference sequence). There are 19 residues in the CDR3. DNA for the CDR3: TGTGCCAGTACCATCGGTGTGTCGGGGCTAGCGGGAGTCTACGGGGAGCTGTTTTTT. This sequence encodes CASTIGVSGLAGVYGELFF.

This clone was counted once. The genes are TRBV24-1 and TRBJ1-6; TRBD1 is a possible D gene (6 bases). The CDR3 length is 21 residues. Germline CDR1 is KGHDR and CDR2 is SFDVKD. V lost 5 bases to trimming and J lost 5 bases, with 30 bases between them. This CDR3 reads CATSVRFVTRGTSQNNSPLHF. The CDR3 DNA follows: TGTGCCACCAGTGTCCGATTCGTAACCAGGGGAACTTCGCAAAATAATTCACCCCTCCACTTT.

The V call is TRBV19, the J call TRBJ2-1; 11 bases are shared with TRBD2. The germline CDR1 and CDR2 sequences are LNHDA and SQIVND (reference sequence). Trimming cost V 10 bases and J 4 bases; bases outside gene matches: 6. The CDR3 runs to 14 residues. In DNA, the CDR3 is TGTGCCACGGAACGGACTAGCGGGTACAATGAGCAGTTCTTC. It is translated as CATERTSGYNEQFF.

The rearrangement links TRBV28 to TRBJ1-4; tentative D call: TRBD1 (6 bases). Germline V gene lookup returns CDR1 MDHEN and CDR2 SYDVKM. This CDR3 is 16 amino acids long. V lost 6 bases and J 0 bases, leaving 14 bases between the germline ends. The CDR3 loop is CASRGGPGATNEKLFF. For the CDR3, the DNA is TGTGCCAGCAGAGGGGGACCAGGGGCAACTAATGAAAAACTGTTTTTT.

CDR3: CASSQLSSTDTQYF. The CDR3 DNA sequence: TGTGCCAGCAGCCAGTTATCTAGCACAGATACGCAGTATTTT. The gene calls are TRBV3-1 (or the pseudogene TRBV3-2) and TRBJ2-3; D is undetermined. The ends were cut back, 3 bases at V and 0 bases at J, with 7 bases in the middle. In germline, CDR1 is LGHDT, CDR2 YNNKEL (reference sequence). The length of the CDR3 is 14 residues.